This T cell receptor beta chain was identified during a study of OX40 agonist ivuxolimab in advanced cancers. Study background: The drug used for patients, ivuxolimab, was an agonistic anti-OX40 (CD134) antibody.

The repertoire was sequenced with immunoSEQ multiplex PCR; TCRdb's copy has only in-frame clones and lacks some. The sample shows some 100,000 clones, under 95% of them seen only once. This CDR3 has 14 residues. CDR1 and CDR2 from the germline V gene are SGHNT and YYREEE (reference sequence). The ends were cut back, 1 base at V and 5 bases at J, with 12 bases in the middle. The V gene is TRBV5-4, the J gene TRBJ2-5, with a tentative D call TRBD2 (6 bases). This sequence originates from an adult with an advanced solid tumor such as melanoma, head and neck, liver or kidney cancer. The input for sequencing was CD4+ or CD8+ T cells sorted from blood, taken in a trial of the OX40 agonist ivuxolimab. CDR3 nucleotide sequence: TGTGCCAGCAGCTTGTACCGGGAGCTTGAGACCCAGTACTTC. This gives the protein CASSLYRELETQYF.